This record concerns one T cell receptor beta chain sequence. This sample was taken from a study of early T cells in non-severe SARS-CoV-2 infection. Study details: With bulk RNA from unsorted whole blood as input, sequencing yielded unpaired chains.

TCRdb reprocessed the 5' RACE reads via MiXCR and lists one record per CDR3 protein. The sample lists approximately 100,000 distinct CDR3 sequences; 11% to 15% were seen once. CDR3 length: 16 amino acids. V gave up 5 bases and J gave up 5 bases, with 21 bases separating them. Per germline, CDR1 MNHEY and CDR2 SVGAGI. The sequencing input was whole blood. The chain couples TRBV6-5 to TRBJ1-1; perhaps TRBD1 as D (6 bases). The sequence derives from an adult who was a healthcare worker with PCR-confirmed SARS-CoV-2 infection or an uninfected control (not recorded which). Here the CDR3 DNA reads TGTGCCAGCAGTATGTGGTCACAGGGCAGGGATACTGAAGCTTTCTTT. Translation: CASSMWSQGRDTEAFF.